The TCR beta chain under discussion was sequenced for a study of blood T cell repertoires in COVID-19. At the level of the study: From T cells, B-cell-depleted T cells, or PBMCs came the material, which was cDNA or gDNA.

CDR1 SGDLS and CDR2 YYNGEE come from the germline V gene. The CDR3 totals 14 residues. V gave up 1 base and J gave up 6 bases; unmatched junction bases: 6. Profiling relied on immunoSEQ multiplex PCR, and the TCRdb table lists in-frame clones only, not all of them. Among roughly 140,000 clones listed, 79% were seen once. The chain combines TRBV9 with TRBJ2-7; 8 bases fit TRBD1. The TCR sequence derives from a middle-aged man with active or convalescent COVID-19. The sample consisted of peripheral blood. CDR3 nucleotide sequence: TGTGCCAGCAGCGTAAGTCCAGGGGGCGGCGAGCAGTACTTC. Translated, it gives CASSVSPGGGEQYF.